This T cell receptor beta chain was obtained from a study of TIL therapy for anti-PD-1-resistant metastatic lung cancer. About the study: Tumors had a median PD-L1 proportion score of roughly 5.7%.

The sample's time point: pre-treatment sample, taken before nivolumab and TIL therapy. The tumor samples were excised metastases, mostly pleural nodules or supraclavicular lymph nodes. Progressing patients received lymphodepletion, expanded TIL infusion and IL-2. The libraries were made with immunoSEQ v3. The table came from immunoSEQ multiplex PCR; TCRdb's copy has only in-frame clones and leaves some out. The sample has about 6,300 clones; around two thirds are singletons. Germline CDR1 reads LNHDA; CDR2 reads SQIVND (reference sequence). Trimming took 4 bases from V and 7 from J; bases not matched to a gene: 12. The CDR3 consists of 16 residues. Of note for this clone: The antigen is not known.

Overall study findings and caveats: Patients were highly selected, enriched for treatment-naive, never-smoker and oncogene-addicted cases.

The clonotype comes from a person aged 25 to 80 with non-small cell lung cancer. This material consisted of tumor tissue, taken at baseline. The chain links TRBV19 to TRBJ1-3, with 8 bases identical to TRBD1. The CDR3, as DNA: TGTGCCAGTAGTACCTCAAGGACAGGGCGGAGGAACACCATATATTTT. Residues: CASSTSRTGRRNTIYF. Full variable domain (outside the CDR3, taken from reference TRBV19 and TRBJ1-3): DGGITQSPKYLFRKEGQNVTLSCEQNLNHDAMYWYRQDPGQGLRLIYYSQIVNDFQKGDIAEGYSVSREKKESFPLTVTSAQKNPTAFYLCASSTSRTGRRNTIYFGEGSWLTVV.